A single T cell receptor (beta chain) is shown here with its context. CDR1 is MDHEN, CDR2 SYDVKM, per germline. The length of the CDR3 is 14 residues. V lost 6 bases and J lost 0, with 12 bases in between. The source of the sample is a study of blood T cell repertoires in COVID-19. Using immunoSEQ multiplex PCR, the repertoire was profiled, and TCRdb retains in-frame clones only, with some absent. The top ten clones hold about 6.9% of a sample with tens of thousands of clones, approximately 80% of them seen once. The chain employs TRBV28 and TRBJ2-7; D remains ambiguous. The material sequenced was peripheral blood. This clonotype was obtained from a man aged 30-40 years with COVID-19, enrolled during active disease. CDR3 sequence: CASRPGASSYEQYF. In DNA form, the CDR3 reads TGTGCCAGCAGGCCCGGAGCCAGCTCCTACGAGCAGTACTTC.